This TCR beta chain derives from a study of blood T cell repertoires in COVID-19. Study details: The United States, Italy and Spain supplied acute and convalescent COVID-19 samples. T cells, B-cell-depleted T cells, or PBMCs provided the cDNA or gDNA that served as material.

Authors' analysis steps: Estimation of nucleated cell counts relied on the amplification of reference gene primers. Repertoires were generated with immunoSEQ multiplex PCR, while TCRdb's copy carries only in-frame clones and drops some. The V and J calls and the clone size are those of that table, but D and trimming were determined from the DNA. The sample lists fewer than 300,000 clones; under 90% were seen once. The germline V gene has CDR1 KGHDR and CDR2 SFDVKD. The CDR3 consists of 13 residues. J was trimmed by 6 bases and V by 3 bases; bases with no gene match: 1. This clone was seen only once. This receptor was obtained from a human donor in a cohort sampled during active COVID-19. The V and J genes are TRBV24-1 and TRBJ2-1; TRBD1 agrees at 7 bases. Sequencing input: peripheral blood. The CDR3 loop is CATSDGTVNEQFF. In DNA, the CDR3 is TGTGCCACCAGTGATGGGACAGTCAATGAGCAGTTCTTC.